The 26 T cell receptor beta chains listed next were all sequenced from one sample in a study of human T cells and chemical hapten exposure. As for time point: pre-sensitization, week 0. As to treatment: therapeutic diphenylcyclopropenone sensitization with weekly scalp DPC. MiXCR, run by TCRdb on the RACE reads, gives a single entry per CDR3 protein. The table includes around 350,000 distinct CDR3 sequences, approximately 5.8% detected once. The sequences come from whole blood, collected in connection with sensitization to the hapten diphenylcyclopropenone (DPC). These receptors originate from a woman between 18 and 29 years old with alopecia areata. Some clones in this sample may be carry-over from other donors' samples.

Details on this clonotype: A read error may be the cause here, since a much bigger clone is one base away. V gene TRBV6-2 or TRBV6-3 combines with J gene TRBJ1-5; D remains ambiguous. Germline CDR1 reads MNHEY; CDR2 reads SVGEGT. This CDR3 comprises 14 residues. The CDR3 bases are TGTGCCAGCAGTCCCAGCTATAGCAATCAGCCCCACCATTTT. This translates into CASSPSYSNQPHHF.

The rearrangement joins TRBV12-3 or TRBV12-4 to TRBJ2-7, with TRBD2 matching over 10 bases. The CDR3 extends over 14 amino acids. The V segment lost 8 bases and the J segment 6 bases; nucleotides outside the gene matches: 10. CDR3 nucleotides: TGTGCCAGCCGGATAAGCGGGGGGGCGGCCGAGCAGTACTTC. Encoded protein: CASRISGGAAEQYF.

The sample holds many counts of this clonotype. This rearrangement joins TRBV7-2 to TRBJ2-5; D remains ambiguous. Deletions cut 0 bases from V and 3 bases from J, with 8 bases between. Germline-derived CDR1 and CDR2 are SGHTA and FQGNSA. The CDR3 spans 14 residues. The CDR3 DNA reads TGTGCCAGCAGCTTAGCGGGGATTAAAGAGACCCAGTACTTC. Translated: CASSLAGIKETQYF.

This sequence joins TRBV3-1 and TRBJ1-1; no clear D gene. Trimming took 1 base from V and 0 from J, leaving 9 bases between them. Germline CDR1 and CDR2: LGHDT and YNNKEL (reference sequence). The CDR3 length is 15 residues. CDR3 sequence: CASSQVSVMNTEAFF. DNA for the CDR3: TGTGCCAGCAGCCAAGTATCGGTGATGAACACTGAAGCTTTCTTT. The full variable domain, completed using reference TRBV3-1 and TRBJ1-1, is DTAVSQTPKYLVTQMGNDKSIKCEQNLGHDTMYWYKQDSKKFLKIMFSYNNKELIINETVPNRFSPKSPDKAHLNLHINSLELGDSAVYFCASSQVSVMNTEAFFGQGTRLTVV.

This clonotype has a count of ten or more. The genes are TRBV20-1 and TRBJ2-3; D call uncertain. Trimming shortened V by 0 bases and J by 5 bases, and 12 bases separated the two germline ends. Germline V CDR1 and CDR2: DFQATT, SNEGSKA (reference sequence). This CDR3 has 14 amino acids. In DNA, the CDR3 is TGCAGTGCTAGAGACGAAGTAGCCCGAGATACGCAGTATTTT. It codes for CSARDEVARDTQYF.

This clonotype has only a few counts. This chain uses TRBV6-1 with TRBJ2-7; D could derive from TRBD1 or TRBD2 (5 bases each). CDR1 is MNHNS, CDR2 SASEGT, per germline. V shed 3 bases and J shed 2 bases, with 14 bases lying between them. This CDR3 spans 15 amino acids. CDR3 in amino acids: CASSEVGTGAYEQYF. The DNA for the CDR3 is TGTGCCAGCAGTGAGGTTGGGACCGGTGCCTACGAGCAGTACTTC.

This clonotype was seen only a few times. The V call is TRBV20-1, the J call TRBJ1-6, with unresolved D. V lost 0 bases and J 0 bases, leaving 12 bases between the germline ends. CDR1 is DFQATT and CDR2 is SNEGSKA in the germline V gene (reference sequence). The CDR3 spans 17 residues. CDR3 in amino acids: CSARDGRTSSYNSPLHF. For the CDR3, the DNA is TGCAGTGCTAGAGATGGACGGACGAGCTCCTATAATTCACCCCTCCACTTT.

This clonotype was observed at least ten times. The genes are TRBV28 and TRBJ2-7; TRBD1 matches 7 bases. This CDR3 region has 13 residues. From germline, CDR1 is MDHEN and CDR2 SYDVKM. Trimming took 5 bases from V and 3 from J; bases not matched to a gene: 4. CDR3 in amino acids: CASSLWDSYEQYF. The CDR3, as DNA: TGTGCCAGCAGTCTCTGGGACAGCTACGAGCAGTACTTC.

This clonotype was counted ten times or more. The V and J genes are TRBV3-1 and TRBJ1-1; D possibly corresponds to TRBD1 (5 bases). The germline V gene has CDR1 LGHDT and CDR2 YNNKEL (reference sequence). This CDR3 has 15 amino acids. The V end was cut by 0 bases, the J end by 5 bases, with 13 bases between. The CDR3 here is CASSQDQLRGTEAFF. CDR3 DNA sequence: TGTGCCAGCAGCCAAGATCAGTTAAGGGGAACTGAAGCTTTCTTT.

This chain joins TRBV6-5 and TRBJ2-2; maybe TRBD1 (6 bases). The CDR3 totals 17 residues. Germline CDR1 MNHEY, CDR2 SVGAGI. V was clipped by 2 bases and J by 6 bases, with 19 bases between them. The CDR3 reads CASSYHPAKPGAGELFF. The CDR3 DNA sequence: TGTGCCAGCAGTTACCACCCGGCCAAGCCAGGGGCCGGGGAGCTGTTTTTT.

This clonotype occurred many times. The gene calls are TRBV4-1 and TRBJ1-1; no definite D call. V was shortened by 2 bases and J by 7 bases, with 11 bases between the two germline ends. Germline CDR1 is MGHRA and CDR2 is YSYEKL. This CDR3 is 13 amino acids long. The CDR3 DNA reads TGCGCCAGCAGCCAATCTTTGGGAAATGAAGCTTTCTTT. Amino acid sequence: CASSQSLGNEAFF.

In this sample, this clonotype turned up many times. The V gene is TRBV6-5, the J gene TRBJ1-1; 9 nucleotides line up with TRBD1. Trimming removed 4 bases from V and 4 bases from J; junction bases left unmatched: 4. The CDR3 extends over 14 amino acids. The germline gives CDR1 MNHEY, CDR2 SVGAGI. In nucleotides, the CDR3 is TGTGCCAGCAGTTCCCCGGGACAGGGCACTGAAGCTTTCTTT. The encoded protein is CASSSPGQGTEAFF.

This clonotype occurred many times. The rearrangement joins TRBV9 to TRBJ1-1; D unclear. V was trimmed by 0 bases and J by 0 bases, leaving 9 bases between them. Germline lookup yields CDR1 SGDLS and CDR2 YYNGEE. The CDR3 covers 15 residues. The CDR3, as DNA: TGTGCCAGCAGCGTAGATGGGTATATGAACACTGAAGCTTTCTTT. Translated, it gives CASSVDGYMNTEAFF.

There are many counts of this clonotype. DNA of the CDR3: TGTGCCAGCAGCTTAGTGTTTTCCGGGGAGCAGTACTTC. This gives the protein CASSLVFSGEQYF. This chain connects TRBV7-2 to TRBJ2-7; D is unclear. Germline V gene data show CDR1 as SGHTA and CDR2 as FQGNSA. V was pared by 1 base and J by 7 bases, with 11 bases between. The CDR3 spans 13 residues.

This clonotype showed up many times. V gene TRBV7-9 combines with J gene TRBJ1-1, with 9 bases matching TRBD1. This CDR3 contains 16 residues. V lost 5 bases, J lost 5 bases, and 12 bases stayed unmatched. CDR1 and CDR2 (germline): SEHNR, FQNEAQ (reference sequence). The CDR3 here is CASSPKQGAFFTEAFF. The CDR3 bases are TGTGCCAGCAGCCCCAAACAGGGGGCATTCTTTACTGAAGCTTTCTTT.

This clonotype was detected many times. The chain joins TRBV11-2 to TRBJ2-2; TRBD2 matches at 15 bases. Losses at the gene ends were 4 bases for V and 2 bases for J; bases not matched to a gene: 8. The CDR3 is 19 amino acids. Germline V gene data show CDR1 as SGHAT and CDR2 as FQNNGV. CDR3 DNA sequence: TGTGCCAGCAGCTCCCCTAGGACTAGCGGGGGGGACAACACCGGGGAGCTGTTTTTT. Its protein product is CASSSPRTSGGDNTGELFF.

This chain links TRBV3-1 with TRBJ2-3; no clear D. The CDR3 extends over 14 amino acids. The V end lost 1 base, the J end lost 4 bases, and 9 bases lay between the germline ends. Germline CDR1 LGHDT, CDR2 YNNKEL (reference sequence). The chain's CDR3 is CASSQGVLADTQYF. For the CDR3, the DNA is TGTGCCAGCAGCCAAGGTGTGCTGGCAGATACGCAGTATTTT.

In its sample, this clonotype was seen many times. This chain uses TRBV7-2 with TRBJ2-3, with 7 nucleotides matching TRBD1. This CDR3 has 15 residues. V trimming: 1 base; J trimming: 4 bases; junction bases outside the gene matches: 5. The germline gives CDR1 SGHTA, CDR2 FQGNSA. This chain's CDR3 is CASSLEGARADTQYF. The DNA of the CDR3 is TGTGCCAGCAGCTTAGAGGGGGCAAGGGCAGATACGCAGTATTTT.

The chain employs TRBV7-2 and TRBJ1-2; D uncertain. This CDR3 contains 14 residues. The germline V and J ends were trimmed by 6 bases and 0 bases, with 11 bases remaining between them. Looked up from germline, CDR1 is SGHTA and CDR2 is FQGNSA. The CDR3 DNA follows: TGTGCCAGCAGGACGGGAGGGCCTAACTATGGCTACACCTTC. It codes for CASRTGGPNYGYTF.

The chain uses TRBV7-9 and TRBJ1-2; no clear D. This CDR3 has 15 residues. The V and J ends lost 5 bases and 0 bases respectively, with 13 bases between them. Germline assignment: CDR1 SEHNR and CDR2 FQNEAQ (reference sequence). The DNA of the CDR3 is TGTGCCAGCAGCCTACCCGTTGCAGCTAACTATGGCTACACCTTC. This codes for CASSLPVAANYGYTF.

This clonotype turned up a few times. This rearrangement joins TRBV6-2 or TRBV6-3 to TRBJ2-3; 9 bases are a match to TRBD1. V dropped 10 bases and J dropped 5; count of bases not matched to a gene: 7. The germline V gene encodes CDR1 MNHEY and CDR2 SVGEGT. This CDR3 has 13 amino acids. The CDR3 spells CATRRTGEDTQYF. The CDR3 DNA reads as TGTGCCACCCGCAGGACAGGGGAAGATACGCAGTATTTT.

The V gene is TRBV2, the J gene TRBJ2-3; 9 bases fit TRBD2. V shed 4 bases and J 6 bases; nucleotides not matched to a gene: 14. Germline CDR1 is SNHLY and CDR2 is FYNNEI. The CDR3 contains 17 residues. CDR3 in amino acids: CASSGRGGAGIPDTQYF. In nucleotides, the CDR3 is TGTGCCAGCAGTGGCCGCGGGGGGGCCGGAATTCCTGATACGCAGTATTTT.

This clonotype was recorded many times. The V call is TRBV20-1, the J call TRBJ2-7, with TRBD1 as a possible D gene (5 bases). Deletions cut 0 bases from V and 3 bases from J, with 9 bases between. The CDR3 spans 13 residues. Germline values: CDR1 DFQATT, CDR2 SNEGSKA (reference sequence). The CDR3 sequence: CSARDTDSYEQYF. For the CDR3, the DNA is TGCAGTGCTAGAGATACCGACAGCTACGAGCAGTACTTC.

The rearrangement joins TRBV7-2 to TRBJ1-1; TRBD1 agrees at 10 bases. There are 15 residues in the CDR3. Germline values: CDR1 SGHTA, CDR2 FQGNSA. V was pared by 5 bases and J by 4 bases, with 7 bases of the junction left unmatched. CDR3 loop: CASSVTGGASTEAFF. In DNA, the CDR3 is TGTGCCAGCAGCGTGACAGGGGGCGCATCCACTGAAGCTTTCTTT.

V gene TRBV4-3 combines with J gene TRBJ1-6; D remains ambiguous. V lost 5 bases and J lost 4, with 12 bases in between. CDR3 length equals 15 residues. CDR1 is LGHNA, CDR2 YSLEER, per germline. This CDR3 reads CASSSTADYNSPLHF. The CDR3 nucleotides are TGCGCCAGCAGCTCCACCGCCGATTATAATTCACCCCTCCACTTT.

This sequence joins TRBV4-3 and TRBJ2-7; 9 nucleotides line up with TRBD2. The germline gives CDR1 LGHNA, CDR2 YSLEER. J gave up 9 bases and V 5 bases, and 5 bases lay outside the gene matches. The CDR3 covers 12 residues. DNA of the CDR3: TGCGCCAGCAGCTCGGCGGGGGGGGTGCAGTACTTC. Translated, it gives CASSSAGGVQYF.